This entry concerns a single TCR beta chain. The antigen is not known. The data were taken from a study of cytomegalovirus exposure and HLA in healthy donors. Study results and caveats: In terms of immune exposure information, only CMV serostatus was available. It was 150 to 200 TCR beta chains that were listed as cytomegalovirus-associated. An ancestry cluster, one associated with Asian ancestry, reportedly showed fewer N-insertions than the roughly 670-donor mean in a later analysis.

The PCR made use of 60 Vbeta and 13 Jbeta primers. Per the authors' pipeline: About 9.9 million shared chains were among some 75 million unique TCR beta chains counted in a later analysis. Clones were sequenced by immunoSEQ multiplex PCR, and TCRdb holds only the in-frame ones, with some missing. V, J and clone size are taken as reported in that table, and D and trimming were inferred from the DNA itself. The repertoire holds around 90,000 clones, more than 65% seen once, with 2.5% to 3.5% in the top ten. V shed 6 bases and J shed 1 base, with 12 bases lying between them. The CDR3 has 14 residues. CDR1 is SEHNR, CDR2 FQNEAQ, per germline (reference sequence).

The chain is built from TRBV7-9 and TRBJ1-1; D is perhaps TRBD1 (6 bases). This clonotype originated in a man aged 25-45 years in good health and CMV-seronegative. What was sequenced was PBMCs. The CDR3 reads CASRLGHGNTEAFF. The CDR3 DNA reads as TGTGCCAGCAGGTTGGGACACGGGAACACTGAAGCTTTCTTT.